The 21 T cell receptor beta chains below come from one sample, sequenced in a study of blood T cell repertoires in COVID-19 (dated by TCRdb to the early 2020s). Library generation was performed with the immunoSEQ multiplex PCR assay. In TCRdb, the immuneACCESS table is reduced to in-frame sequences with V and J assigned. These tables do not hold every clone; where another copy was compared, an unresolved V gene accounts for under half, and the others remain unexplained. The sample records 350,000 to 400,000 clones, 75% to 90% of which are singletons. The ten largest make up less than 9% of the sample. Specimen: peripheral blood. All receptors derive from a woman aged 55-69 years with COVID-19, enrolled during active disease.

V and J are TRBV5-1 and TRBJ1-1; no firm D call. This CDR3 is 14 amino acids long. The V end was cut by 4 bases, the J end by 3 bases, with 13 bases between. CDR1 and CDR2 from the germline V gene are SGHRS and YFSETQ. The CDR3, as DNA: TGCGCCAGCAGCCGGGATAGCTCGGACACTGAAGCTTTCTTT. Translation: CASSRDSSDTEAFF.

The rearrangement joins TRBV3-1 (or the pseudogene TRBV3-2) to TRBJ2-3; D gene unclear. V was clipped by 1 base and J by 3 bases, with 11 bases between them. The CDR3 extends over 15 amino acids. Germline values: CDR1 LGHDT, CDR2 YNNKEL (reference sequence). The CDR3 DNA sequence: TGTGCCAGCAGCCAAGTTCCCCGCGAAACAGATACGCAGTATTTT. This codes for CASSQVPRETDTQYF.

This clone was seen once. V usage is TRBV12-3 or TRBV12-4 and J usage is TRBJ2-1; D might be TRBD2 (5 bases). The CDR3 covers 13 residues. The V end lost 6 bases, the J end lost 7 bases, and 13 bases lay between the germline ends. CDR3 amino acids: CASRGEEVNEQFF. The CDR3 nucleotides read TGTGCCAGCAGAGGAGAGGAGGTGAATGAGCAGTTCTTC.

V gene TRBV11-3 combines with J gene TRBJ2-7, with D perhaps TRBD2 (5 bases). This CDR3 contains 12 residues. Germline V lookup: CDR1 SGHNT, CDR2 YENEEA. V lost 5 bases and J 0 bases, leaving 5 bases between the germline ends. The CDR3 here is CASSGSSYEQYF. CDR3 in DNA: TGTGCCAGCAGCGGGAGCTCCTACGAGCAGTACTTC.

The V gene is TRBV9, the J gene TRBJ1-1; perhaps TRBD1 as D (6 bases). The CDR3 totals 16 residues. CDR1 is SGDLS, CDR2 YYNGEE, per germline. Between the trimmed V and J ends, which lost 0 bases and 6 bases, there was a span of 18 bases. The CDR3 region has the DNA TGTGCCAGCAGCGTAGGACTAGAGGGGGGGCTCGCTGAAGCTTTCTTT. This codes for CASSVGLEGGLAEAFF. The entire variable domain, with the rest obtained from reference TRBV9 and TRBJ1-1, is as follows: DSGVTQTPKHLITATGQRVTLRCSPRSGDLSVYWYQQSLDQGLQFLIQYYNGEERAKGNILERFSAQQFPDLHSELNLSSLELGDSALYFCASSVGLEGGLAEAFFGQGTRLTVV.

This sequence joins TRBV30 and TRBJ2-7; no reliable D call. Germline V lookup: CDR1 GTSNPN, CDR2 SVGIG (reference sequence). V was trimmed by 0 bases and J by 7 bases, leaving 10 bases between them. The CDR3 spans 12 residues. The CDR3 bases are TGTGCCTGGAGTGTCGGCGGATGGGAGCAGTACTTC. Protein product: CAWSVGGWEQYF.

Only one count was recorded for this clone. The V and J genes are TRBV9 and TRBJ1-3; D possibly corresponds to TRBD1 (6 bases). Germline V gives CDR1 SGDLS, CDR2 YYNGEE. The V gene lost 1 base and the J gene lost 3 bases, with 11 bases spanning the gap. CDR3 length equals 15 residues. The CDR3 sequence is CASSVTGTSGNTIYF. For the CDR3, the DNA is TGTGCCAGCAGCGTAACAGGGACGAGTGGAAACACCATATATTTT. Full variable domain (remainder filled in from reference TRBV9 and TRBJ1-3): DSGVTQTPKHLITATGQRVTLRCSPRSGDLSVYWYQQSLDQGLQFLIQYYNGEERAKGNILERFSAQQFPDLHSELNLSSLELGDSALYFCASSVTGTSGNTIYFGEGSWLTVV.

The chain links TRBV5-1 to TRBJ2-3; D is perhaps TRBD1 (6 bases). V lost 3 bases and J lost 0, with 11 bases in between. The CDR3 is 15 amino acids. CDR1 is SGHRS and CDR2 is YFSETQ in the germline V gene. CDR3 in DNA: TGCGCCAGCAGCTGGCAGGACAGAAGCACAGATACGCAGTATTTT. It translates to CASSWQDRSTDTQYF.

The chain has TRBV4-1 and TRBJ2-3; 9 bases line up with TRBD2. CDR3 length: 19 amino acids. Germline V gene lookup returns CDR1 MGHRA and CDR2 YSYEKL. Trimming removed 1 base from V and 5 bases from J; junction bases left unmatched: 16. The DNA of the CDR3 is TGCGCCAGCAGCCAAGGCGGCAGTAGTAGCGGGGGCCCCAGAGATACGCAGTATTTT. Translating gives CASSQGGSSSGGPRDTQYF.

V and J are TRBV6-5 and TRBJ1-1; no reliable D call. V was pared by 5 bases and J by 3 bases, with 10 bases between. The CDR3 is 13 residues long. Germline V gene lookup returns CDR1 MNHEY and CDR2 SVGAGI. The CDR3 coding sequence is TGTGCCAGCAGTCCTACAGTGGACACTGAAGCTTTCTTT. Translating it yields CASSPTVDTEAFF.

The chain uses TRBV24-1 and TRBJ2-3, with D hard to call. Trimming took 4 bases from V and 1 from J, leaving 8 bases between them. Germline V gene data show CDR1 as KGHDR and CDR2 as SFDVKD. CDR3 length: 14 residues. Written as DNA, the CDR3 is TGTGCCACCAGTGACCGACAAGGCACAGATACGCAGTATTTT. It yields the protein CATSDRQGTDTQYF.

This clone was picked up a small number of times. The CDR3 region has the DNA TGTGCCAGCAGTGACGGGACAGGGGGCTATGGCTACACCTTC. This codes for CASSDGTGGYGYTF. The rearrangement uses TRBV6-4 and TRBJ1-2; TRBD1 matches 11 bases. The CDR3 runs to 14 residues. Germline assignment: CDR1 MRHNA and CDR2 SNTAGT. V shed 2 bases and J 4 bases; nucleotides not matched to a gene: 0.

The V and J genes are TRBV7-9 and TRBJ1-2; tentative D call: TRBD1 (5 bases). CDR1 and CDR2 from the germline V gene are SEHNR and FQNEAQ (reference sequence). This CDR3 is built from 16 residues. V dropped 2 bases and J dropped 4 bases, with 17 bases sitting between them. CDR3 loop: CASSLPGPPSGYGYTF. CDR3 sequence (DNA): TGTGCCAGCAGCTTACCGGGACCCCCTAGCGGCTATGGCTACACCTTC.

The chain uses TRBV19 and TRBJ1-2, with D uncertain. V lost 3 bases to trimming and J lost 0 bases, with 11 bases between them. The CDR3 extends over 15 amino acids. The germline gives CDR1 LNHDA, CDR2 SQIVND (reference sequence). The DNA for the CDR3 is TGTGCCAGTAGTATTTCTCTGCTAGCTAACTATGGCTACACCTTC. Residues: CASSISLLANYGYTF.

V and J are TRBV7-6 and TRBJ1-1; D is perhaps TRBD1 (5 bases). Germline CDR1 SGHVS, CDR2 FNYEAQ. The CDR3 sequence is 14 residues long. Trimming took 7 bases from V and 7 from J, leaving 19 bases between them. CDR3 in amino acids: CASTPSGGAGEAFF. Here the CDR3 DNA reads TGTGCCAGCACCCCGAGTGGAGGGGCAGGTGAAGCTTTCTTT.

This sequence joins TRBV27 and TRBJ2-5, with 7 bases that match TRBD1. Germline V gene data show CDR1 as MNHEY and CDR2 as SMNVEV (reference sequence). This CDR3 has 16 residues. V lost 6 bases to trimming and J lost 3 bases; unmatched junction nucleotides: 13. The CDR3 is CASRALNGQAKETQYF. The CDR3 region has the DNA TGTGCCAGCAGGGCTTTGAACGGACAGGCGAAAGAGACCCAGTACTTC.

The V call is TRBV10-3, the J call TRBJ1-1; D uncertain. V lost 3 bases and J lost 5, with 10 bases in between. Looked up from germline, CDR1 is ENHRY and CDR2 is SYGVKD. This CDR3 contains 13 residues. The CDR3 DNA is TGTGCCATCAGTGATCAACCCGGGACTGAAGCTTTCTTT. This encodes CAISDQPGTEAFF.

This clone showed up just once. CDR3 in DNA: TGCGCCAGCAGTCCCGGACAGGGTACCGGGGAGCTGTTTTTT. Protein product: CASSPGQGTGELFF. V is TRBV10-1 and J is TRBJ2-2, with 8 bases matching TRBD1. CDR1 WNHNN and CDR2 SYGVQD come from the germline V gene (reference sequence). The CDR3 has 14 residues. Unmatched junction bases numbered 4, after V lost 5 bases and J lost 5 bases.

V is TRBV11-3 and J is TRBJ2-3; 14 bases fit TRBD2. This CDR3 is built from 17 residues. CDR1 and CDR2 (germline): SGHNT, YENEEA. V was clipped by 3 bases and J by 2 bases; unmatched bases: 4. The CDR3 nucleotides read TGTGCCAGCAGCTTCGGACTAGCGGGGGGAAACACAGATACGCAGTATTTT. This translates into CASSFGLAGGNTDTQYF.

The chain has TRBV25-1 and TRBJ1-2, with 8 bases that match TRBD1. Unmatched junction bases numbered 13, after V lost 6 bases and J lost 4 bases. CDR3 length: 16 amino acids. The germline gives CDR1 MGHDK, CDR2 SYGVNS. CDR3: CASSLYTDREGYGYTF. DNA of the CDR3: TGTGCCAGCAGCTTATATACGGACAGGGAGGGCTATGGCTACACCTTC.

V and J are TRBV7-9 and TRBJ1-4, with D perhaps TRBD1 (6 bases). The V end lost 1 base, the J end lost 3 bases, and 12 bases lay between the germline ends. This CDR3 comprises 16 residues. Germline CDR1 reads SEHNR; CDR2 reads FQNEAQ (reference sequence). The DNA of the CDR3 is TGTGCCAGCAGCTTAGACACAGGGTCAGCTAATGAAAAACTGTTTTTT. This codes for CASSLDTGSANEKLFF.